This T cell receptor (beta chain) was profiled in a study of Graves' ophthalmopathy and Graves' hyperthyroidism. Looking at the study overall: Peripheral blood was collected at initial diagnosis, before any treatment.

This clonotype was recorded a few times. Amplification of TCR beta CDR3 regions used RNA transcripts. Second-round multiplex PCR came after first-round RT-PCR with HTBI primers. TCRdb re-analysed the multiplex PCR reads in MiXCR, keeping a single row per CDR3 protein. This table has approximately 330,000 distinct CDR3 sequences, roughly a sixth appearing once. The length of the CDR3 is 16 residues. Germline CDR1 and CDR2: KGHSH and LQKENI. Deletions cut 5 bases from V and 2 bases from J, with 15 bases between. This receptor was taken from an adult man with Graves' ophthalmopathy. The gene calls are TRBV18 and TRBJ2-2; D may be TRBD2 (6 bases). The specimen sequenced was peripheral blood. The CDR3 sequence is CASSTIFGLNTGELFF. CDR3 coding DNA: TGTGCCAGCTCAACTATTTTTGGACTAAACACCGGGGAGCTGTTTTTT.